These 14 T cell receptor beta chains were sequenced from one sample in a study of blood T cell repertoires in COVID-19. Data came from immunoSEQ multiplex PCR; TCRdb stores just in-frame clones and leaves some out. This repertoire shows about 180,000 clones, approximately 90% found once; its top ten account for 1.5% to 2%. The source material was peripheral blood. The receptors were sampled from a man aged 18 to 30 who had recovered from COVID-19.

This clone was seen just once. The chain employs TRBV18 and TRBJ2-2; TRBD2 is a possible D gene (6 bases). This CDR3 has 17 residues. Between the trimmed V and J ends, which lost 3 bases and 5 bases, there was a span of 19 bases. Germline assignment: CDR1 KGHSH and CDR2 LQKENI. CDR3 in amino acids: CASSPGYGSGGTGELFF. The CDR3 DNA is TGTGCCAGCTCACCGGGGTATGGAAGTGGAGGGACCGGGGAGCTGTTTTTT. The whole variable domain, remainder taken from reference TRBV18 and TRBJ2-2, is NAGVMQNPRHLVRRRGQEARLRCSPMKGHSHVYWYRQLPEEGLKFMVYLQKENIIDESGMPKERFSAEFPKEGPSILRIQQVVRGDSAAYFCASSPGYGSGGTGELFFGEGSRLTVL.

This chain connects TRBV28 to TRBJ1-2; no reliable D call. Germline V gene lookup returns CDR1 MDHEN and CDR2 SYDVKM. V lost 4 bases, J lost 5 bases, and 8 bases lay in between. This CDR3 comprises 12 residues. The CDR3 region is CASSSLTYGYTF. CDR3 bases: TGTGCCAGCAGTTCCCTGACTTATGGCTACACCTTC.

V gene TRBV7-2 combines with J gene TRBJ1-6, with D perhaps TRBD1 (5 bases). V lost 5 bases and J 7 bases, leaving 9 bases between the germline ends. This CDR3 region has 13 residues. Germline loops: CDR1 SGHTA, CDR2 FQGNSA. CDR3 residues: CASSVPGNSPLHF. CDR3 bases: TGTGCCAGCAGCGTACCAGGGAATTCACCCCTCCACTTT.

This clone appeared a few times. The chain has TRBV30 and TRBJ2-2; the match to TRBD2 covers 11 bases. The CDR3 runs to 17 residues. The junction had 4 bases not matched to a gene; V was cut back by 0 bases and J by 1 base. CDR1 and CDR2 (germline): GTSNPN, SVGIG (reference sequence). CDR3 residues: CAWSVLAGAMNTGELFF. The CDR3 bases are TGTGCCTGGAGTGTACTAGCGGGAGCCATGAACACCGGGGAGCTGTTTTTT.

CDR3 nucleotides: TGTGCCAGCAGCGTAGATGAGCGGGCCCCGAACACCGGGGAGCTGTTTTTT. Translation gives CASSVDERAPNTGELFF. The chain is built from TRBV9 and TRBJ2-2; perhaps TRBD2 as D (6 bases). Germline V gene lookup returns CDR1 SGDLS and CDR2 YYNGEE. Trimming removed 0 bases at V and 0 bases at J, with 12 bases between. This CDR3 spans 17 amino acids.

The V and J genes are TRBV28 and TRBJ2-7, with TRBD2 matching over 9 bases. CDR3 length: 14 amino acids. V shed 10 bases, J shed 6 bases, and the junction held 13 bases outside the gene matches. Germline V CDR1 and CDR2: MDHEN, SYDVKM. CDR3 in amino acids: CAISSPGTSLEQYF. CDR3 nucleotide sequence: TGTGCCATAAGCTCCCCCGGGACTAGCCTCGAGCAGTACTTC.

The chain combines TRBV3-1 (or the pseudogene TRBV3-2) with TRBJ1-4; no clear D. Germline CDR1 reads LGHDT; CDR2 reads YNNKEL (reference sequence). Trimming left V 1 base short and J 2 bases short, with 5 bases between. The CDR3 sequence is 14 residues long. The CDR3 DNA reads as TGTGCCAGCAGCCAAGCCGGGACTAATGAAAAACTGTTTTTT. As protein: CASSQAGTNEKLFF.

The rearrangement links TRBV10-3 to TRBJ1-1, with D uncertain. Germline CDR1 and CDR2: ENHRY and SYGVKD. V was trimmed by 6 bases and J by 0 bases, leaving 11 bases between them. CDR3 length: 14 amino acids. The DNA for the CDR3 is TGTGCCATCAGGGGAGGACGATTGAACACTGAAGCTTTCTTT. The encoded protein is CAIRGGRLNTEAFF.

This clone is a singleton in its sample. The rearrangement uses TRBV10-3 and TRBJ2-7; the match to TRBD1 covers 8 bases. Germline V CDR1 and CDR2: ENHRY, SYGVKD. The V and J ends lost 4 bases and 2 bases, in that order; junction bases with no gene match: 4. The CDR3 length is 14 residues. The CDR3 sequence is CAISGDRGAYEQYF. The CDR3 region has the DNA TGTGCCATCAGTGGAGACAGGGGAGCCTACGAGCAGTACTTC.

V is TRBV28 and J is TRBJ1-2; D remains ambiguous. This CDR3 region has 14 residues. V lost 5 bases and J lost 4, with 14 bases in between. The V gene's germline CDR1 is MDHEN and CDR2 SYDVKM. This chain's CDR3 is CASSPFEGSYGYTF. The DNA for the CDR3 is TGTGCCAGCAGTCCCTTTGAGGGAAGCTATGGCTACACCTTC.

This chain links TRBV9 with TRBJ1-1; perhaps TRBD1 as D (5 bases). With 4 bases removed from V and 0 bases from J, the gap between germline ends came to 13 bases. Per the germline V gene, CDR1 is SGDLS and CDR2 is YYNGEE. This CDR3 comprises 15 residues. The CDR3 DNA reads as TGTGCCAGCAGCCCAAGAGGGACTCTGAACACTGAAGCTTTCTTT. Amino acids: CASSPRGTLNTEAFF.

J is TRBJ1-4 and V is TRBV5-5, with unresolved D. V was cut by 0 bases and J by 8 bases, with 17 bases left in between. Germline CDR1 reads SGHKS; CDR2 reads YYEKEE (reference sequence). The CDR3 contains 16 residues. The CDR3 region is CASSLEASYPPEKLFF. The CDR3 nucleotides are TGTGCCAGCAGCTTGGAAGCGTCCTATCCACCAGAAAAACTGTTTTTT. Supplemented by reference TRBV5-5 and TRBJ1-4, the full variable domain reads DAGVTQSPTHLIKTRGQQVTLRCSPISGHKSVSWYQQVLGQGPQFIFQYYEKEERGRGNFPDRFSARQFPNYSSELNVNALLLGDSALYLCASSLEASYPPEKLFFGSGTQLSVL.

The chain links TRBV28 to TRBJ2-6; D is uncertain. Germline V gives CDR1 MDHEN, CDR2 SYDVKM. Trimming removed 6 bases at V and 2 bases at J, with 14 bases between. The CDR3 is 16 residues long. The CDR3 nucleotides read TGTGCCAGCAGCTCTCCGCTGGCGGCTGGGGCCAACGTCCTGACTTTC. It translates to CASSSPLAAGANVLTF.

This chain uses TRBV11-2 with TRBJ2-5; possibly TRBD2 for D (5 bases). This CDR3 comprises 17 residues. Germline assignment: CDR1 SGHAT and CDR2 FQNNGV. Trimming removed 2 bases from V and 0 bases from J, with 16 bases in between. CDR3 in DNA: TGTGCCAGCAGCTTACCTCCCCGGGAACGGCACCAAGAGACCCAGTACTTC. Amino acid sequence: CASSLPPRERHQETQYF.